A single sample is the source of the 8 T cell receptor beta chains below, sequenced in a study of cytomegalovirus exposure and HLA in healthy donors. The study ran its PCR with 60 Vbeta and 13 Jbeta primers. Measured with immunoSEQ multiplex PCR; TCRdb has only the in-frame clones, and not every one. Of around 170,000 clones listed, about 81% are singletons. The sequenced sample was PBMCs. These receptors originate from a man in his forties in good health and CMV-seronegative.

This clone was counted a few times. The chain uses TRBV15 and TRBJ2-7; no definite D call. CDR1 and CDR2 from the germline V gene are LNHNV and YYDKDF (reference sequence). Trimming took 1 base from V and 7 from J, leaving 29 bases between them. The CDR3 has 19 residues. CDR3 DNA: TGTGCCACCAGCAGAGTGACGGCTGACCACCCCTTCTTATTCGGGGAGCAGTACTTC. As protein: CATSRVTADHPFLFGEQYF.

J is TRBJ2-3 and V is TRBV2, with 8 bases lining up with TRBD2. The CDR3 sequence is 14 residues long. The germline CDR1 and CDR2 sequences are SNHLY and FYNNEI. V lost 7 bases, J lost 3 bases, and 6 bases stayed unmatched. CDR3 amino acids: CASISGGLTDTQYF. CDR3 bases: TGTGCCAGCATCTCGGGGGGGCTGACAGATACGCAGTATTTT.

In regard to this clone: The junction and the germline gene differ at one end; a read error may be behind it. This chain uses TRBV18 with TRBJ2-7; D might be TRBD1 (6 bases). Germline values: CDR1 KGHSH, CDR2 LQKENI. The CDR3 loop spans 15 amino acids. CDR3 protein: CTSSPVFQGNYEQYF. DNA of the CDR3: TGTACCAGCTCACCAGTATTTCAGGGGAATTACGAGCAGTACTTC.

The V and J genes are TRBV4-3 and TRBJ2-7; perhaps TRBD1 as D (6 bases). This CDR3 is 15 amino acids long. The V end was cut by 0 bases, the J end by 1 base, with 10 bases between. The germline CDR1 and CDR2 sequences are LGHNA and YSLEER. CDR3 amino acids: CASSQDWDISYEQYF. CDR3 DNA: TGCGCCAGCAGCCAAGATTGGGACATTTCCTACGAGCAGTACTTC.

The V gene is TRBV5-8, the J gene TRBJ2-1, with TRBD2 identical over 13 bases. Germline assignment: CDR1 SGHTS and CDR2 YDEGEE. The CDR3 covers 17 residues. With V trimmed by 4 bases and J by 0 bases, 4 bases remained unmatched. The CDR3 region is CASSKGTSGTSYNEQFF. Written as DNA, the CDR3 is TGTGCCAGCAGCAAAGGGACTAGCGGGACCTCCTACAATGAGCAGTTCTTC.

This clone has only one observation. V usage is TRBV18 and J usage is TRBJ1-3; D ambiguous. Germline V lookup: CDR1 KGHSH, CDR2 LQKENI. V lost 4 bases and J 0 bases, leaving 10 bases between the germline ends. The CDR3 extends over 15 amino acids. The CDR3 coding sequence is TGTGCCAGCTCACGGGTTCGGGGCTCTGGAAACACCATATATTTT. Amino acids: CASSRVRGSGNTIYF.

This clone was seen a few times. The chain couples TRBV30 to TRBJ2-3; 7 nucleotides line up with TRBD2. The CDR3 sequence is 14 residues long. The germline V gene has CDR1 GTSNPN and CDR2 SVGIG (reference sequence). The V and J ends lost 0 bases and 1 base, in that order; junction bases with no gene match: 1. The CDR3 DNA is TGTGCCTGGAGTGTTGGGGGGGGCACAGATACGCAGTATTTT. Protein: CAWSVGGGTDTQYF.

The CDR3 DNA follows: TGTGCCACCAGCAGAGTTAAAGGAACAGGAGCGTTTGCGCCCCAGCATTTT. Encoded protein: CATSRVKGTGAFAPQHF. The V gene is TRBV15, the J gene TRBJ1-5; D is possibly TRBD1 (5 bases). The germline V gene encodes CDR1 LNHNV and CDR2 YYDKDF (reference sequence). This CDR3 has 17 amino acids. V lost 1 base, J lost 9 bases, and 22 bases lay in between. Full variable domain (missing parts from reference TRBV15 and TRBJ1-5): DAMVIQNPRYQVTQFGKPVTLSCSQTLNHNVMYWYQQKSSQAPKLLFHYYDKDFNNEADTPDNFQSRRPNTSFCFLDIRSPGLGDTAMYLCATSRVKGTGAFAPQHFGDGTRLSIL.